The next 5 T cell receptor beta chains were all read from a single sample in a study of blood T cell repertoires in COVID-19. Libraries were prepared by immunoSEQ multiplex PCR; TCRdb keeps only in-frame clonotypes and omits some of them. Of under 250,000 clones listed, about four fifths are singletons. Sequenced input: peripheral blood. The receptors shown here come from a woman aged 40 to 50 with acute or convalescent COVID-19.

The J gene is TRBJ1-1, the V gene TRBV19, with D unclear. Trimming cost V 3 bases and J 6 bases, with 14 bases left between them. CDR1 and CDR2 (germline): LNHDA, SQIVND (reference sequence). The CDR3 sequence is 14 residues long. CDR3 region: CASSIPHLGAEAFF. The CDR3 DNA reads as TGTGCCAGTAGTATTCCCCACCTTGGAGCTGAAGCTTTCTTT.

The chain carries TRBV5-1 and TRBJ2-1; the match to TRBD2 covers 10 bases. The CDR3 is made up of 15 amino acids. Germline CDR1 reads SGHRS; CDR2 reads YFSETQ. V shed 2 bases and J 6 bases; nucleotides not matched to a gene: 5. The CDR3 region is CASSFLAGVANEQFF. CDR3 DNA: TGCGCCAGCAGCTTCCTAGCGGGAGTTGCCAATGAGCAGTTCTTC.

This sequence joins TRBV18 and TRBJ2-7, with D possibly matching TRBD1 (6 bases). The CDR3 totals 14 residues. V lost 6 bases and J lost 3, with 15 bases in between. Germline CDR1 is KGHSH and CDR2 is LQKENI. CDR3 nucleotide sequence: TGTGCCAGCTCCCCAAGAGAAGGGGGCTACGAGCAGTACTTC. Protein sequence: CASSPREGGYEQYF. Full variable domain (rest looked up from reference TRBV18 and TRBJ2-7): NAGVMQNPRHLVRRRGQEARLRCSPMKGHSHVYWYRQLPEEGLKFMVYLQKENIIDESGMPKERFSAEFPKEGPSILRIQQVVRGDSAAYFCASSPREGGYEQYFGPGTRLTVT.

The V and J genes are TRBV6-5 and TRBJ1-2; TRBD1 aligns across 9 bases. The CDR3 sequence is 12 residues long. Per the germline V gene, CDR1 is MNHEY and CDR2 is SVGAGI. V lost 5 bases and J lost 8; bases outside the gene matches: 3. The CDR3 is CASSRQGGGYTF. For the CDR3, the DNA is TGTGCCAGCAGTAGACAGGGGGGAGGCTACACCTTC.

This chain connects TRBV18 to TRBJ2-1; TRBD2 matches at 7 bases. Trimming took 4 bases from V and 8 from J; bases not matched to a gene: 14. The length of the CDR3 is 16 residues. Germline V CDR1 and CDR2: KGHSH, LQKENI. The chain's CDR3 is CASSRVTGGPTDEQFF. The CDR3 coding sequence is TGTGCCAGCTCACGGGTGACGGGAGGTCCTACAGATGAGCAGTTCTTC. Full variable domain (outside the CDR3, taken from reference TRBV18 and TRBJ2-1): NAGVMQNPRHLVRRRGQEARLRCSPMKGHSHVYWYRQLPEEGLKFMVYLQKENIIDESGMPKERFSAEFPKEGPSILRIQQVVRGDSAAYFCASSRVTGGPTDEQFFGPGTRLTVL.